Listed below are T cell receptor beta chains from one sample, sequenced in a study of T cells in localized non-small cell lung cancer. The data were produced by immunoSEQ multiplex PCR, yet TCRdb's version contains in-frame clones alone and is incomplete. Here the sample spans 60,000 to 75,000 clones, 80% to 90% being singletons. The material was peripheral blood, obtained before any cancer treatment. These receptors all come from a female donor over 55 with stage I lung adenocarcinoma. CDR3s include the opening cysteine and the closing phenylalanine or tryptophan. The D gene is left open where the match is weak. A clone size is listed for some rows: how often the clone was seen (once, few, many), or a class if it is expanded.

>-|TRBV7-3|TRBJ2-7|TRBD1
CASSSPGQGSGEQYF
TGTGCCAGCAGCTCCCCGGGACAGGGGAGCGGGGAGCAGTACTTC
>-|TRBV5-4|TRBJ1-6|-
CASSLEVGNSPLHF
TGTGCCAGCAGCTTGGAGGTCGGCAATTCACCCCTCCACTTT
>-|TRBV6-4|TRBJ2-2|-
CASSPRTTGELFF
TGTGCCAGCAGTCCCCGAACAACCGGGGAGCTGTTTTTT
>-|TRBV4-2|TRBJ2-3|TRBD2
CASSQDDGTTYFSSTDTQYF
TGTGCCAGCAGCCAAGATGACGGGACTACCTATTTCTCTAGCACAGATACGCAGTATTTT
>-|TRBV9|TRBJ1-3|TRBD1
CASSVVDRANTIYF
TGTGCCAGCAGCGTAGTGGACAGGGCTAACACCATATATTTT
>-|TRBV7-9|TRBJ1-1|TRBD1
CASSTRTGGDTEAFF
TGTGCCAGCAGCACCCGGACAGGTGGAGACACTGAAGCTTTCTTT
>-|TRBV15|TRBJ1-3|-
CATSPKRPAAGNTIYF
TGTGCCACCAGCCCCAAGAGGCCAGCGGCTGGAAACACCATATATTTT
>-|TRBV20-1|TRBJ2-3|-
CSAIRADTQYF
TGCAGTGCTATCCGCGCAGATACGCAGTATTTT
>-|TRBV6-1|TRBJ2-1|TRBD1
CASSVRQGTSSYNEQFF
TGTGCCAGCAGTGTACGACAGGGGACAAGCTCCTACAATGAGCAGTTCTTC
>once|TRBV6-1|TRBJ1-3|-
CASSVSGVSSGNTIYF
TGTGCCAGCAGTGTCTCAGGGGTTAGCTCTGGAAACACCATATATTTT
>-|TRBV6-1|TRBJ2-1|-
CASSLQVQSYNEQFF
TGTGCCAGCTCACTACAGGTCCAATCCTACAATGAGCAGTTCTTC
>-|TRBV7-9|TRBJ2-1|TRBD2
CASSLGTSGLSYNEQFF
TGTGCCAGCAGCCTCGGGACTAGCGGACTCTCCTACAATGAGCAGTTCTTC
>-|TRBV6-5|TRBJ2-7|-
CASSSNYEQYF
TGTGCCAGCAGTTCCAATTACGAGCAGTACTTC
>-|TRBV2|TRBJ2-1|-
CASQRGERQEQFF
TGTGCCAGCCAACGTGGGGAAAGACAGGAGCAGTTCTTC
>-|TRBV6-6|TRBJ1-2|-
CASSYGEGEGYTF
TGTGCCAGCAGTTACGGAGAGGGCGAGGGCTACACCTTC
>-|TRBV11-3|TRBJ2-5|-
CASSLGSRSRETQYF
TGTGCCAGCAGCTTAGGAAGCCGATCGCGGGAGACCCAGTACTTC
>once|TRBV18|TRBJ1-5|-
CASSLDSNQPQHF
TGTGCCAGCTCCCTCGATAGCAATCAGCCCCAGCATTTT
>-|TRBV11-2|TRBJ1-1|-
CASSLGIRGTEAFF
TGTGCCAGCAGCTTAGGAATTCGGGGCACTGAAGCTTTCTTT
>-|TRBV18|TRBJ1-1|-
CASSLRPTAPWEAFF
TGTGCCAGCTCACTCCGCCCGACAGCCCCCTGGGAAGCTTTCTTT
>-|TRBV10-3|TRBJ1-1|-
CAISREGTEAFF
TGTGCCATCAGCAGGGAGGGCACTGAAGCTTTCTTT
>-|TRBV10-2|TRBJ2-2|TRBD2
CASMSGRAYTGELFF
TGCGCCAGCATGAGCGGGAGGGCCTACACCGGGGAGCTGTTTTTT
>-|TRBV19|TRBJ2-1|-
CASSLASYNEQFF
TGTGCCAGTAGTTTAGCGTCTTACAATGAGCAGTTCTTC
>-|TRBV29-1|TRBJ1-1|-
CSVVIGGSTEAFF
TGCAGCGTTGTTATTGGGGGATCCACTGAAGCTTTCTTT
>-|TRBV28|TRBJ1-3|TRBD1
CASRQTGSGNTIYF
TGTGCCAGCAGGCAGACAGGGAGTGGAAACACCATATATTTT
>-|TRBV14|TRBJ1-1|TRBD1
CASSWTGYSEAFF
TGTGCCAGCAGCTGGACAGGGTATTCTGAAGCTTTCTTT
>-|TRBV19|TRBJ2-1|TRBD2
CASTSGTSGRRGGEQFF
TGTGCCAGTACCTCCGGGACTAGCGGGAGGAGGGGGGGTGAGCAGTTCTTC
>-|TRBV15|TRBJ2-3|TRBD1
CATSSADRLSTDTQYF
TGTGCCACCAGCAGCGCGGACAGGCTTAGCACAGATACGCAGTATTTT
>-|TRBV4-1|TRBJ2-1|-
CASSQDAGLTSYNEQFF
TGCGCCAGCAGCCAAGATGCGGGGTTGACCTCCTACAATGAGCAGTTCTTC
>-|TRBV5-1|TRBJ2-5|-
CASSLGTGETQYF
TGCGCCAGCAGCCTTGGGACCGGGGAGACCCAGTACTTC